This T cell receptor (beta chain) emerged from a study of identifying expanded T cells in peripheral blood. The table came from immunoSEQ multiplex PCR; TCRdb's copy has only in-frame clones and leaves some out. The sample shows about 80,000 clones, roughly 84% of them seen only once. The CDR3 totals 14 residues. V was trimmed by 3 bases and J by 8 bases, leaving 16 bases between them. Germline CDR1 reads SNHLY; CDR2 reads FYNNEI. The sequencing input was blood. V gene TRBV2 combines with J gene TRBJ1-2, with D perhaps TRBD1 (6 bases). This clonotype was sampled from a person between 18 and 75 years old in good health. CDR3 loop: CASSDGQGIGGYTF. CDR3 DNA sequence: TGTGCCAGCAGTGACGGGCAGGGGATAGGCGGCTACACCTTC.